One sample yielded the 3 T cell receptor beta chains listed below, sequenced in a study of OX40 agonist ivuxolimab in advanced cancers. This table comes from immunoSEQ multiplex PCR, and its TCRdb copy is limited to in-frame clones, with some not included. The profile covers roughly 51,000 clones, with approximately 86% appearing a single time and 11% taken by the ten largest. This material consisted of CD4+ or CD8+ T cells sorted from blood, taken in a trial of the OX40 agonist ivuxolimab. The receptors originated from an adult with an advanced solid tumor such as melanoma, head and neck, liver or kidney cancer.

This chain joins TRBV5-1 and TRBJ1-2; TRBD1 matches 8 bases. This CDR3 has 14 residues. With 2 bases clipped from V and 3 bases from J, the junction kept 3 bases outside the gene matches. CDR1 is SGHRS and CDR2 is YFSETQ in the germline V gene. The CDR3 DNA reads TGCGCCAGCAGCTTCGGACAGGGCGACTATGGCTACACCTTC. Its protein product is CASSFGQGDYGYTF.

This clone was picked up one time. The J gene is TRBJ1-5, the V gene TRBV27; D remains ambiguous. The CDR3 is made up of 13 amino acids. Per the germline V gene, CDR1 is MNHEY and CDR2 is SMNVEV (reference sequence). V lost 6 bases and J lost 7, with 13 bases in between. CDR3 bases: TGTGCCAGCAGGCGGTCGGCCTGGCAGCCCCAGCATTTT. Translating gives CASRRSAWQPQHF.

The rearrangement uses TRBV11-2 and TRBJ2-7, with 7 bases fitting TRBD2. The germline CDR1 and CDR2 sequences are SGHAT and FQNNGV. The CDR3 runs 12 residues. V gave up 5 bases and J gave up 13 bases; unmatched junction bases: 11. The CDR3 protein is CASSRGLADLYV. Here the CDR3 DNA reads TGTGCCAGCAGCCGAGGCCTAGCGGACCTCTACGTC.